The text below deals with one T cell receptor beta chain. Antigen: not known. CDR3 size: 16 residues. Germline V CDR1 and CDR2: MNHNS, SASEGT. Unmatched junction bases numbered 2, after V lost 3 bases and J lost 2 bases. The assay was immunoSEQ multiplex PCR, and TCRdb's table has in-frame clones only and misses some. The sample yields about 120,000 clones, about 91% seen once. The sample belongs to a study of T cell responses to AZD1222 COVID-19 vaccine. Study overall: Second-dose schedules of about 4 or about 12 weeks were combined. Study results and limitations: No repertoire was sampled before or during the peak T cell response, only after it. Spike-specific TCR breadth and depth rose after two AZD1222 doses. It should be noted that donors were predominantly white British and more often female, and clonal diversity was possibly underestimated.

Here the sequenced sample was peripheral blood, taken on day 0 of AZD1222 vaccination. The clonotype comes from an adult in good health. V and J are TRBV6-1 and TRBJ2-2, with 11 bases fitting TRBD2. CDR3 sequence reads: CASSEGLAVNTGELFF. In DNA, the CDR3 is TGTGCCAGCAGTGAGGGACTAGCGGTCAACACCGGGGAGCTGTTTTTT.